This T cell receptor beta chain is from a study of PD-L1 blockade in urothelial cancer. Trimming removed 4 bases from V and 4 bases from J, with 13 bases in between. The CDR3 has 14 residues. Germline lookup yields CDR1 SGDLS and CDR2 YYNGEE. Using immunoSEQ multiplex PCR, the repertoire was profiled, and TCRdb retains in-frame clones only, with some absent. The sample contains some 27,000 clones, roughly 80% of which appear only once. This specimen consisted of PBMCs, obtained around atezolizumab (anti-PD-L1) treatment. The sequence was collected from a man between 45 and 60 years old with urothelial cancer. This sequence joins TRBV9 and TRBJ2-3; possibly TRBD2 for D (6 bases). Here the CDR3 reads CASSPRSSADTQYF. CDR3 DNA sequence: TGTGCCAGCAGCCCCAGGTCTAGCGCAGATACGCAGTATTTT. Combining the CDR3 with reference TRBV9 and TRBJ2-3 gives the whole variable domain DSGVTQTPKHLITATGQRVTLRCSPRSGDLSVYWYQQSLDQGLQFLIQYYNGEERAKGNILERFSAQQFPDLHSELNLSSLELGDSALYFCASSPRSSADTQYFGPGTRLTVL.